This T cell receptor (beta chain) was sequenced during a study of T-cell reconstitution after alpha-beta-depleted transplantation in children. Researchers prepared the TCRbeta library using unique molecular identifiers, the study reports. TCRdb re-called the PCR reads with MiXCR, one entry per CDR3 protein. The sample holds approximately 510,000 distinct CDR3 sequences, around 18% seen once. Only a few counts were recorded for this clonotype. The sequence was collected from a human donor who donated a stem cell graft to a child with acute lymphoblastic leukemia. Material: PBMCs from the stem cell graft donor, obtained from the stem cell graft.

The CDR3 sequence is CASSGQGGGETQYF. The CDR3 DNA follows: TGTGCCAGCAGCGGACAGGGCGGGGGAGAGACCCAGTACTTC. The gene calls are TRBV7-7 and TRBJ2-5; D might be TRBD1 (8 bases). This CDR3 is 14 amino acids long. The ends were cut back, 5 bases at V and 4 bases at J, with 14 bases in the middle. The V gene's germline CDR1 is SSHAT and CDR2 FNYEAQ (reference sequence).